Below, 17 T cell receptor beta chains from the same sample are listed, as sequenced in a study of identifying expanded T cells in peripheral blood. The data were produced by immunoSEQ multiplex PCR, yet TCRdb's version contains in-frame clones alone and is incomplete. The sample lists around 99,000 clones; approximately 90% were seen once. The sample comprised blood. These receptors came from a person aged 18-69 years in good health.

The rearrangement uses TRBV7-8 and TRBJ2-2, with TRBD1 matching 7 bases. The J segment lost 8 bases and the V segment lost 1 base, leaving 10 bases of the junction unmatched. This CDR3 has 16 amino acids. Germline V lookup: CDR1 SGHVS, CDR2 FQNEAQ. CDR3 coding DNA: TGTGCCAGCAGCTTAGTGGCAGGGGGTTTAACGGGGGAGCTGTTTTTT. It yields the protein CASSLVAGGLTGELFF.

Here the CDR3 DNA reads TGTGCCAGCAGCAAATACCAGGCGTTAATAGGCGATCCGTATAATTCACCCCTCCACTTT. Translated: CASSKYQALIGDPYNSPLHF. The chain combines TRBV21-1 with TRBJ1-6; the table names TRBD1, a call not compared with the DNA. TRBV21-1 is labeled a pseudogene. The CDR3 contains 20 residues.

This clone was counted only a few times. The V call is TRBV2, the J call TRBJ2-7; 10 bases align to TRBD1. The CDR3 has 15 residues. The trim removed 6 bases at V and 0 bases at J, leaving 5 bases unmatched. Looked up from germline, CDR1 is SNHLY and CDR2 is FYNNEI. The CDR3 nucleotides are TGTGCCAGCAGAGCGGGACAGGGGAGCTCCTACGAGCAGTACTTC. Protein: CASRAGQGSSYEQYF.

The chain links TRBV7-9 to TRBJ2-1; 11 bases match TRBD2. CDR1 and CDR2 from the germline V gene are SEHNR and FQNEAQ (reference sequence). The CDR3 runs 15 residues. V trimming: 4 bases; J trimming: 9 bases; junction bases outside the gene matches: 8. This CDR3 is CASSSLAGGGGEQFF. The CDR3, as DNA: TGTGCCAGCAGCTCTCTAGCGGGGGGAGGCGGTGAGCAGTTCTTC.

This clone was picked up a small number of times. CDR3 amino acids: CASSERGIGYEQYF. In nucleotides, the CDR3 is TGTGCCAGCAGTGAACGAGGGATCGGATACGAGCAGTACTTC. The V gene is TRBV6-1, the J gene TRBJ2-7; D might be TRBD2 (5 bases). Germline V gene data show CDR1 as MNHNS and CDR2 as SASEGT. V dropped 2 bases and J dropped 4 bases, with 12 bases sitting between them. The CDR3 extends over 14 amino acids.

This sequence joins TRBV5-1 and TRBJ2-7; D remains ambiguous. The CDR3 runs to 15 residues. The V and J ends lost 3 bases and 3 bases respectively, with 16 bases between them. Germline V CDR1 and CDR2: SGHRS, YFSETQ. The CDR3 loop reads CASSSVSGSNYEQYF. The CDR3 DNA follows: TGCGCCAGCAGCTCGGTCTCAGGCAGCAACTACGAGCAGTACTTC.

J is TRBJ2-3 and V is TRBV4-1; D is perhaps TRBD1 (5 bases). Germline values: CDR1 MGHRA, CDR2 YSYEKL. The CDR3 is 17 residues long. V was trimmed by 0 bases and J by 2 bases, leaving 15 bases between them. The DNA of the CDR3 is TGCGCCAGCAGCCAAGACAGGGCAGGGTCGTACACAGATACGCAGTATTTT. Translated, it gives CASSQDRAGSYTDTQYF.

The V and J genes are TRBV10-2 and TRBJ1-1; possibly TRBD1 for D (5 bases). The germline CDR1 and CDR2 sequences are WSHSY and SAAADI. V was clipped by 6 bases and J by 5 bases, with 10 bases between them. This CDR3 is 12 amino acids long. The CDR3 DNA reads TGCGCCAGCAGACGGGAGGGGACTGAAGCTTTCTTT. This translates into CASRREGTEAFF.

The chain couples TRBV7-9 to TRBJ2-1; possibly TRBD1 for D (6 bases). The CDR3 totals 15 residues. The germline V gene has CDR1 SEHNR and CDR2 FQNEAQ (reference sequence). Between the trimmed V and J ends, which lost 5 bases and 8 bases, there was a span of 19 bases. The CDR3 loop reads CASSQGSRGDDEQFF. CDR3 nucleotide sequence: TGTGCCAGCAGCCAAGGCTCCAGGGGAGATGATGAGCAGTTCTTC.

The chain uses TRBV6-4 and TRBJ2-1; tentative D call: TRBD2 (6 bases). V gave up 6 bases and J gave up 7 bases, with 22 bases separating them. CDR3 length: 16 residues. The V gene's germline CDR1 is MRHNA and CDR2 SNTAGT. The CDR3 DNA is TGTGCCAGCAGCGCTCTAGGGACTCTTCGGGGGAATGAGCAGTTCTTC. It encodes CASSALGTLRGNEQFF.

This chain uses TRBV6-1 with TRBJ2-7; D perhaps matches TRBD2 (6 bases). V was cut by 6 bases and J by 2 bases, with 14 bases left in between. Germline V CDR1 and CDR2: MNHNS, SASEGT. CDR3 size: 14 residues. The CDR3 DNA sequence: TGTGCCAGCAGATATACACGGGAGACCTACGAGCAGTACTTC. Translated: CASRYTRETYEQYF.

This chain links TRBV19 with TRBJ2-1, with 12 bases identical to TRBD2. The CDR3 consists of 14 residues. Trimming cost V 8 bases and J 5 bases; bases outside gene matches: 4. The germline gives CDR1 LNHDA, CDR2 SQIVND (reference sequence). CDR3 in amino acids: CASRTSGVNNEQFF. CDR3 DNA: TGTGCCAGTCGGACTAGCGGGGTTAACAATGAGCAGTTCTTC.

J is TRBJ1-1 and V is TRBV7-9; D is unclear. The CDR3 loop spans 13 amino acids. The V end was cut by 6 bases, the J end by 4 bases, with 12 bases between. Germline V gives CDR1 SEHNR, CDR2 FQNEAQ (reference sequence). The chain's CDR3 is CASRKIEGTEAFF. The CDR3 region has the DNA TGTGCCAGCAGAAAAATAGAGGGCACTGAAGCTTTCTTT.

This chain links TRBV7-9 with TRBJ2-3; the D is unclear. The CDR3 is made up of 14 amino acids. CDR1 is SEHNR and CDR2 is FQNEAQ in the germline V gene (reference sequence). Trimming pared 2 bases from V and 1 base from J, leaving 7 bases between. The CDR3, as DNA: TGTGCCAGCAGCTTACACTCAGGCACAGATACGCAGTATTTT. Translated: CASSLHSGTDTQYF.

The CDR3 region is CASSLNMGSSYEQYF. The CDR3 DNA sequence: TGTGCCAGCAGCTTGAATATGGGGAGCTCCTACGAGCAGTACTTC. The chain uses TRBV11-3 and TRBJ2-7, with a tentative D call TRBD2 (5 bases). The CDR3 consists of 15 residues. V dropped 3 bases and J dropped 0 bases, with 12 bases sitting between them. Germline V gives CDR1 SGHNT, CDR2 YENEEA.

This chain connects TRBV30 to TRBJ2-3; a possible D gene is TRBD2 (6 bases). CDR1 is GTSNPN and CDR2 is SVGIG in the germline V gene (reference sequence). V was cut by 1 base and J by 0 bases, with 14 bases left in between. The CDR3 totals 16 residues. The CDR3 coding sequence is TGTGCCTGGAGTGGACGGTTAGCGGAGAGCACAGATACGCAGTATTTT. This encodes CAWSGRLAESTDTQYF. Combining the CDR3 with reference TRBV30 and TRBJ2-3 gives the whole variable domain SQTIHQWPATLVQPVGSPLSLECTVEGTSNPNLYWYRQAAGRGLQLLFYSVGIGQISSEVPQNLSASRPQDRQFILSSKKLLLSDSGFYLCAWSGRLAESTDTQYFGPGTRLTVL.

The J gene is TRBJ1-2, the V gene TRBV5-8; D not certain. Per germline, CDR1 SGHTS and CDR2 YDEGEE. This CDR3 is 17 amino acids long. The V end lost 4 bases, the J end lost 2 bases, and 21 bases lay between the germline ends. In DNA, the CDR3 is TGTGCCAGCAGCCGACGGAATAGGGCGGACCAGAACTATGGCTACACCTTC. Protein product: CASSRRNRADQNYGYTF.